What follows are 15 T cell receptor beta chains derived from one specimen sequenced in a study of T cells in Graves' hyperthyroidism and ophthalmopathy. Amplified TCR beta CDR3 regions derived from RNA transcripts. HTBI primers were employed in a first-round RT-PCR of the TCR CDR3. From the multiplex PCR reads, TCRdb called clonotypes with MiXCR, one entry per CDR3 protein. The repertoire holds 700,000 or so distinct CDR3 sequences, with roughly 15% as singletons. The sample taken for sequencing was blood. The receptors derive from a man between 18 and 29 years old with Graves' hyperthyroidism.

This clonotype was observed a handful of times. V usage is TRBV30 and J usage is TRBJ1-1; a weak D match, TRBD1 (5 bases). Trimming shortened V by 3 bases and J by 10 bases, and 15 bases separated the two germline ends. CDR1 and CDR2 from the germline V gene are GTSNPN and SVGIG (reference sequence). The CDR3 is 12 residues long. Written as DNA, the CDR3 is TGTGCCTGGAGCGAGACCTTGAGGGGAGCTTTCTTT. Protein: CAWSETLRGAFF.

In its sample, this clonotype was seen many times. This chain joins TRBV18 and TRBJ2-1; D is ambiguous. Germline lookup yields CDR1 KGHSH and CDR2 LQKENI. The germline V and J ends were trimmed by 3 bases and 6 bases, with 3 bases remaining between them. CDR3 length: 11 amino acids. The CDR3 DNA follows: TGTGCCAGCTCACCGGCCAATGAGCAGTTCTTC. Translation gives CASSPANEQFF.

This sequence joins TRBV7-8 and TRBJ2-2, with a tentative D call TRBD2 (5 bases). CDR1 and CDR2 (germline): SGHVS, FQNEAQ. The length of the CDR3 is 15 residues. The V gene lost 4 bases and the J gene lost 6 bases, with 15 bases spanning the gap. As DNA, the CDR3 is TGTGCCAGCAGCTCGGGCCCCTACGGGGCCGGGGAGCTGTTTTTT. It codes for CASSSGPYGAGELFF. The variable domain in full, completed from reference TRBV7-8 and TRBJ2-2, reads GAGVSQSPRYKVAKRGQDVALRCDPISGHVSLFWYQQALGQGPEFLTYFQNEAQLDKSGLPSDRFFAERPEGSVSTLKIQRTQQEDSAVYLCASSSGPYGAGELFFGEGSRLTVL.

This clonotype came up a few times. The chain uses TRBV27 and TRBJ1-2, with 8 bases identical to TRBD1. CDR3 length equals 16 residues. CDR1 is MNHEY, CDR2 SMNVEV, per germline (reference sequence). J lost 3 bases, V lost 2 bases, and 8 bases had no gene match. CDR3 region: CASSLRRQGAYYGYTF. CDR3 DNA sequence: TGTGCCAGCAGTTTAAGAAGGCAGGGGGCCTACTATGGCTACACCTTC.

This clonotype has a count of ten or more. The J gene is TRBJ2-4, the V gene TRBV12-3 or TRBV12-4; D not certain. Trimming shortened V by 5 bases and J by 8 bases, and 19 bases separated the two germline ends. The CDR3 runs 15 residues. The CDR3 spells CASSPRSSAGHIQYF. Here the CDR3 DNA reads TGTGCCAGCAGTCCAAGATCGTCGGCAGGACACATTCAGTACTTC.

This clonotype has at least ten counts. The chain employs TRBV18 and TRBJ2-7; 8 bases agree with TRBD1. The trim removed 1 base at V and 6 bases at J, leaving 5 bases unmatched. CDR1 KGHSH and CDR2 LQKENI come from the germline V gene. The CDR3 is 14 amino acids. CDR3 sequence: CASSPRGQDSEQYF. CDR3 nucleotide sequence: TGTGCCAGCTCACCACGGGGACAGGACTCCGAGCAGTACTTC.

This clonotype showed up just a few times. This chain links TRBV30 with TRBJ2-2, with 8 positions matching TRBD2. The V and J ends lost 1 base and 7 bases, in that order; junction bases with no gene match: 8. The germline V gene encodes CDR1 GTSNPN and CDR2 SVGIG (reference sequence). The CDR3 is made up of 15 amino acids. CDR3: CAWSGGSGTGGELFF. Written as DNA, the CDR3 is TGTGCCTGGAGTGGGGGTAGCGGGACGGGCGGGGAGCTGTTTTTT.

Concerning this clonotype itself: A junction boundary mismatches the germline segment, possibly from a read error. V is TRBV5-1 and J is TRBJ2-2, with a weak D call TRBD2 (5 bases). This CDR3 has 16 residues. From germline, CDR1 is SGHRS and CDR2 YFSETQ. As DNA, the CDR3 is TGCGCCAGCAGGTTGGCCACGGGGACGAACACCGGGGAGCTGTTTTTT. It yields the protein CASRLATGTNTGELFF.

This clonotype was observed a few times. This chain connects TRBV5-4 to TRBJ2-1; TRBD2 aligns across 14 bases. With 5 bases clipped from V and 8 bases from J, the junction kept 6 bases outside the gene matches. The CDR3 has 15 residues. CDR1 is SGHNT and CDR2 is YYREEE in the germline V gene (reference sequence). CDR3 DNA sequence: TGTGCCAGCAGGGCCGGGACTAGCGGGAGCTATGAGCAGTTCTTC. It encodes CASRAGTSGSYEQFF. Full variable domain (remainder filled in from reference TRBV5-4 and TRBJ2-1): ETGVTQSPTHLIKTRGQQVTLRCSSQSGHNTVSWYQQALGQGPQFIFQYYREEENGRGNFPPRFSGLQFPNYSSELNVNALELDDSALYLCASRAGTSGSYEQFFGPGTRLTVL.

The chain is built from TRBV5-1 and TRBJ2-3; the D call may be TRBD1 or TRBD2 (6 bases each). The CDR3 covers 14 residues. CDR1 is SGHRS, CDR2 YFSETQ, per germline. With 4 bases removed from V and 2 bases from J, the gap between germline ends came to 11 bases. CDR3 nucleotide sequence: TGCGCCAGCAGCCGGGGGCGGAACACAGATACGCAGTATTTT. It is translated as CASSRGRNTDTQYF.

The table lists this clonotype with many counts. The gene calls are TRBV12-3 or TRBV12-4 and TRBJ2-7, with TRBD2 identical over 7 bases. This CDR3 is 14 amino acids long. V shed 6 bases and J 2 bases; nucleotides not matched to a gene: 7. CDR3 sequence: CASSPPAGAYEQYF. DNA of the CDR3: TGTGCCAGCAGCCCGCCTGCGGGAGCCTACGAGCAGTACTTC.

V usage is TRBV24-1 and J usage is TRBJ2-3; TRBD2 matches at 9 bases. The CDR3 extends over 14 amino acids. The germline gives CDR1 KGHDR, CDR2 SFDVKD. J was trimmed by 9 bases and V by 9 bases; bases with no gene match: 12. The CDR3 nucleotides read TGTGCCACCGCAACAGGGGCGGGAGGGTGGACGCAGTATTTT. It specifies CATATGAGGWTQYF.

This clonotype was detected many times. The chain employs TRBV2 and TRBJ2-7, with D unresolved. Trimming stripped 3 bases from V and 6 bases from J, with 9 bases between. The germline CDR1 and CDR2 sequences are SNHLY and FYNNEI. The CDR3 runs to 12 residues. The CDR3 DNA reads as TGTGCCAGCAGTGACCCAGGTGGCGAGCAGTACTTC. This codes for CASSDPGGEQYF.

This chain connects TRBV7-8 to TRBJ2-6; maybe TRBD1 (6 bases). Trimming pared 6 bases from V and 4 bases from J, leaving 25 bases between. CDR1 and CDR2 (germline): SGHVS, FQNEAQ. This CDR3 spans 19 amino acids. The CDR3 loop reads CASRIRTDYKQTGANVLTF. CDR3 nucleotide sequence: TGTGCCAGCAGAATTAGGACAGACTACAAACAGACCGGGGCCAACGTCCTGACTTTC.

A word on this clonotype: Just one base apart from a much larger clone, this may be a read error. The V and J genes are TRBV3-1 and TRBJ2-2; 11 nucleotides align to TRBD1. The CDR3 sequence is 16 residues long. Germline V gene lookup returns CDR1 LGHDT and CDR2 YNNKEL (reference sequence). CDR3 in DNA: TGTGCCAGCAGCCAAGCAGGGACAGGGGGAAACGGGGAGCTGCTTTTT. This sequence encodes CASSQAGTGGNGELLF.